The present entry profiles one TCR beta chain with its context. Its antigen is unidentified. These data originate in a study of response to subunit inactivated influenza vaccine. General study findings and limits: That few new T cells are recruited by each seasonal influenza vaccination was the authors' suggestion.

Via MiXCR, TCRdb re-called the RT-PCR reads, giving one row per CDR3 protein. The repertoire consists of 650,000 to 800,000 distinct CDR3 sequences, with around a sixth occurring once and the leading ten covering approximately 10%. Germline CDR1 LNHNV, CDR2 YYDKDF (reference sequence). V lost 4 bases, J lost 4 bases, and 8 bases lay in between. The CDR3 has 14 residues. The sequences come from PBMCs from blood, collected less than 6 days after vaccination. The receptor comes from a man in his fifties or sixties who received an inactivated influenza vaccine. The rearrangement joins TRBV15 to TRBJ1-6; the D is unclear. In DNA form, the CDR3 reads TGTGCCACCAGCACGGAAGGATATAATTCACCCCTCCACTTT. Amino acids: CATSTEGYNSPLHF. Variable domain in full (rest from reference TRBV15 and TRBJ1-6): DAMVIQNPRYQVTQFGKPVTLSCSQTLNHNVMYWYQQKSSQAPKLLFHYYDKDFNNEADTPDNFQSRRPNTSFCFLDIRSPGLGDTAMYLCATSTEGYNSPLHFGNGTRLTVT.